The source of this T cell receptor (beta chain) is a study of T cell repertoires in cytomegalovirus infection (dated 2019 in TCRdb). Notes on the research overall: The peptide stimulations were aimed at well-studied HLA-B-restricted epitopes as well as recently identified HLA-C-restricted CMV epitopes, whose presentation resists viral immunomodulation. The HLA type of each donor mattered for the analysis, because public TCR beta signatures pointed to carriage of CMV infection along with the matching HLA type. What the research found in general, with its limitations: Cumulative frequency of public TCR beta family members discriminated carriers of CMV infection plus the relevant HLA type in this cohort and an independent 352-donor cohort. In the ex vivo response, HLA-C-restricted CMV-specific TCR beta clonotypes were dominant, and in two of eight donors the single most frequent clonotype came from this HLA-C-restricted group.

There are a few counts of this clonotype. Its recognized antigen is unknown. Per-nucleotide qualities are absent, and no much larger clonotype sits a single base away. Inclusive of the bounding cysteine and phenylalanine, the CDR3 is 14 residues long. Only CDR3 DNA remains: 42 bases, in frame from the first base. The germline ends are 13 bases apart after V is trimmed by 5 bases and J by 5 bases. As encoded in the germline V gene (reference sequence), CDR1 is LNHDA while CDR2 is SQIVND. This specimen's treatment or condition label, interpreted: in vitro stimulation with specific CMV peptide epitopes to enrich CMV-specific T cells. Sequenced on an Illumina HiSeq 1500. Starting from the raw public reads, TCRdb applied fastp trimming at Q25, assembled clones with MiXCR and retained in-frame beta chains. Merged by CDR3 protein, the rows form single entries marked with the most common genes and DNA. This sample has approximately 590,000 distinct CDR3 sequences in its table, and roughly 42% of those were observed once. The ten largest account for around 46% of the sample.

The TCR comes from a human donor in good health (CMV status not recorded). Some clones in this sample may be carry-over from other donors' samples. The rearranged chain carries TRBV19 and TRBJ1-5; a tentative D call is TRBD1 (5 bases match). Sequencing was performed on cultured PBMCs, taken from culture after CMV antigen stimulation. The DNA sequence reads TGTGCCAGTAGTTCCGGGGGTCGGGATCAGCCCCAGCATTTT. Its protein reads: CASSSGGRDQPQHF.